This TCR beta chain was obtained from a study of T cell changes during pregnancy in multiple sclerosis. Sequencing used immunoSEQ multiplex PCR; TCRdb keeps in-frame clones, though not all of them. Here the sample spans some 96,000 clones, approximately 92% being singletons. Germline V gene data show CDR1 as SGHNT and CDR2 as YENEEA. The CDR3 runs to 12 residues. Trimming took 7 bases from V and 10 from J, leaving 15 bases between them. The clonotype was recovered from a female donor with multiple sclerosis, enrolled in a pregnancy study. Sequences were derived from peripheral blood, sampled after pregnancy. The chain uses TRBV11-3 and TRBJ2-3; D perhaps matches TRBD1 (6 bases). In DNA, the CDR3 is TGTGCCAGCACTTCGGACAGTTTTGCGCAGTATTTT. Translation gives CASTSDSFAQYF.